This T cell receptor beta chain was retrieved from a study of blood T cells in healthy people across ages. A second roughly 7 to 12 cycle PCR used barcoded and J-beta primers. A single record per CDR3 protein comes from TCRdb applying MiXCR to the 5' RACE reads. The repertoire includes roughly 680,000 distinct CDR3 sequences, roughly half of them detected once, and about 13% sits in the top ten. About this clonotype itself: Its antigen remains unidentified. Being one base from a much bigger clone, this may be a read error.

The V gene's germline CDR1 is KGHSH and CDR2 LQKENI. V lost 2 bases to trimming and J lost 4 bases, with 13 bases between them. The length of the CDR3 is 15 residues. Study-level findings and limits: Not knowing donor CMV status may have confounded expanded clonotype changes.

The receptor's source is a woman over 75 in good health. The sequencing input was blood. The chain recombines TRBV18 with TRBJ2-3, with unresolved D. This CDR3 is CASSPGSYYADTQYF. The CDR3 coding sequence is TGTGCCAGCTCACCAGGCTCCTACTACGCAGATACGCAGTATTTT.